This T cell receptor (beta chain) stems from a study of T-cell reconstitution after alpha-beta-depleted transplantation in children. Study-wide findings and caveats: Where alpha-beta T cells came from about two months after transplant was reportedly several hundred expanded graft clones. Several patients had high TCRbeta diversity at day 60; it came from surviving recipient T cells and thymic progenitors.

This clonotype has a count of ten or more. Its antigen is unidentified. Looked up from germline, CDR1 is SNHLY and CDR2 is FYNNEI. Trimming shortened V by 3 bases and J by 4 bases, and 8 bases separated the two germline ends. The CDR3 has 13 residues. Construction of the TCRbeta library involved unique molecular identifiers. TCRdb re-called the PCR reads through MiXCR, storing one row per CDR3 protein. The sample has hundreds of thousands of distinct CDR3 sequences; under 15% are singletons. This rearrangement joins TRBV2 to TRBJ2-3; D gene ambiguous. This sample comprised PBMCs, mostly from graft donor cells, obtained 360 days after TCRalphabeta/CD19-depleted stem cell transplant. The sequence came from a male patient younger than 18 who had a stem cell transplant for acute myeloid leukemia, so the T cells may come from the graft donor. The CDR3 nucleotides are TGTGCCAGCAGTGATGTTGTACCAGATACGCAGTATTTT. Protein product: CASSDVVPDTQYF. Complete variable domain (other parts from reference TRBV2 and TRBJ2-3): EPEVTQTPSHQVTQMGQEVILRCVPISNHLYFYWYRQILGQKVEFLVSFYNNEISEKSEIFDDQFSVERPDGSNFTLKIRSTKLEDSAMYFCASSDVVPDTQYFGPGTRLTVL.